The source of this T cell receptor (beta chain) is a study of cytomegalovirus exposure and HLA in healthy donors. General observations from the study: TCR beta V- and J-gene trimming was later associated with a missense DCLRE1C variant. More clonal expansion characterized HLA-associated TCR beta chains than equally common others in a later analysis.

This clone was counted between two and nine times. The antigen is not known. PCR primers comprised 60 Vbeta and 13 Jbeta primers. Using immunoSEQ multiplex PCR, the repertoire was profiled, and TCRdb retains in-frame clones only, with some absent. Altogether around 220,000 clones are present, roughly 80% being singletons, with the ten largest covering 15% to 17%. Sequenced sample: PBMCs. The TCR comes from a man aged 35 to 55 in good health and CMV-seronegative.

The CDR3 reads CASSVGTGDYEQYF. The CDR3 region has the DNA TGTGCCAGCAGCGTAGGGACAGGGGACTACGAGCAGTACTTC. This chain links TRBV9 with TRBJ2-7; 9 bases fit TRBD1. The CDR3 has 14 amino acids. Per the germline V gene, CDR1 is SGDLS and CDR2 is YYNGEE. V was clipped by 0 bases and J by 3 bases; unmatched bases: 1.